The 22 T cell receptor beta chains listed next were all sequenced from one sample in a study of blood T cell repertoires in COVID-19. Produced via immunoSEQ multiplex PCR; TCRdb's table is partial and in-frame only. The table records approximately 350,000 clones, roughly nine tenths of them present only once. Sequenced sample: peripheral blood. The receptors were gathered from a woman in her 30s with COVID-19, enrolled during active disease.

V is TRBV10-3 and J is TRBJ2-1; the D is unclear. There are 15 residues in the CDR3. Trimming removed 3 bases at V and 3 bases at J, with 12 bases between. Germline V lookup: CDR1 ENHRY, CDR2 SYGVKD. CDR3 loop: CAISEDTVNYNEQFF. Written as DNA, the CDR3 is TGTGCCATCAGTGAAGACACGGTTAACTACAATGAGCAGTTCTTC.

This clone was seen once. The chain links TRBV5-4 to TRBJ2-1, with 8 bases aligning to TRBD1. From germline, CDR1 is SGHNT and CDR2 YYREEE (reference sequence). The CDR3 sequence is 14 residues long. The ends lost 3 bases at V and 6 bases at J; junction bases unmatched: 5. As DNA, the CDR3 is TGTGCCAGCAGCTCGGACAGGGTTGGCAATGAGCAGTTCTTC. It codes for CASSSDRVGNEQFF. The whole variable domain, filled in from reference TRBV5-4 and TRBJ2-1, reads ETGVTQSPTHLIKTRGQQVTLRCSSQSGHNTVSWYQQALGQGPQFIFQYYREEENGRGNFPPRFSGLQFPNYSSELNVNALELDDSALYLCASSSDRVGNEQFFGPGTRLTVL.

The chain carries TRBV11-2 and TRBJ2-2, with TRBD2 as a possible D gene (7 bases). The CDR3 spans 14 residues. CDR1 SGHAT and CDR2 FQNNGV come from the germline V gene. Trimming took off 6 bases at V and 5 bases at J, with 13 bases between the two ends. The CDR3 sequence: CASSPRGGTGELFF. The CDR3 nucleotides are TGTGCCAGCAGTCCCAGGGGAGGGACCGGGGAGCTGTTTTTT.

V is TRBV5-8 and J is TRBJ1-1; the D is unclear. The germline V gene encodes CDR1 SGHTS and CDR2 YDEGEE. The CDR3 covers 13 residues. The V end was cut by 4 bases, the J end by 3 bases, with 10 bases between. DNA for the CDR3: TGTGCCAGCAGCCCTATTGTGGACACTGAAGCTTTCTTT. This translates into CASSPIVDTEAFF.

The chain joins TRBV19 to TRBJ2-1, with 7 nucleotides matching TRBD2. The CDR3 consists of 15 residues. Trimming at V came to 1 base and at J to 5 bases, leaving 5 bases not matched to a gene. CDR1 LNHDA and CDR2 SQIVND come from the germline V gene (reference sequence). The CDR3 region has the DNA TGTGCCAGTAGTATAGCTAGACTAGCCAACAATGAGCAGTTCTTC. The encoded protein is CASSIARLANNEQFF.

The chain joins TRBV29-1 to TRBJ2-7, with 8 bases that match TRBD2. Germline CDR1 is SQVTM and CDR2 is ANQGSEA. The CDR3 has 12 residues. With V trimmed by 4 bases and J by 9 bases, 8 bases remained unmatched. CDR3 nucleotides: TGCAGCGTTGGACTCGGGGGGGAGGTGCAGTACTTC. Translated, it gives CSVGLGGEVQYF.

V usage is TRBV29-1 and J usage is TRBJ1-1, with 7 bases lining up with TRBD1. V dropped 7 bases and J dropped 6; count of bases not matched to a gene: 8. Per germline, CDR1 SQVTM and CDR2 ANQGSEA. The CDR3 covers 12 residues. The DNA of the CDR3 is TGCAGCGGAGACAGGGACGGGGCTGAAGCTTTCTTT. It is translated as CSGDRDGAEAFF.

This clone appeared a single time. The chain links TRBV11-3 to TRBJ2-3, with 13 bases aligning to TRBD2. The CDR3 runs 14 residues. J gave up 6 bases and V 5 bases, and 2 bases lay outside the gene matches. Germline loops: CDR1 SGHNT, CDR2 YENEEA. CDR3 bases: TGTGCCAGCAGCCGACTAGCGGGAGGCGATACGCAGTATTTT. It yields the protein CASSRLAGGDTQYF.

The rearrangement joins TRBV6-4 to TRBJ2-7; TRBD2 matches 7 bases. Germline V gene sequence: CDR1 MRHNA, CDR2 SNTAGT. Losses at the gene ends were 5 bases for V and 6 bases for J; bases not matched to a gene: 10. This CDR3 comprises 14 residues. For the CDR3, the DNA is TGTGCCAGCAGTTGGGCGGGAGAATTCGGCGAGCAGTACGTC. This codes for CASSWAGEFGEQYV.

The chain has TRBV7-9 and TRBJ1-4; tentatively, D is TRBD1 (5 bases). The CDR3 runs 18 residues. The V gene's germline CDR1 is SEHNR and CDR2 FQNEAQ (reference sequence). Trimming cost V 1 base and J 8 bases, with 23 bases left between them. CDR3 sequence: CASSLVPQRQPDMEKLFF. DNA of the CDR3: TGTGCCAGCAGCTTAGTTCCCCAAAGACAGCCCGATATGGAAAAACTGTTTTTT.

The chain recombines TRBV4-3 with TRBJ1-1; D might be TRBD1 (5 bases). This CDR3 is built from 17 residues. Deletions cut 0 bases from V and 2 bases from J, with 16 bases between. CDR1 is LGHNA and CDR2 is YSLEER in the germline V gene. CDR3 protein: CASSQDLAGQRNTEAFF. CDR3 DNA sequence: TGCGCCAGCAGCCAAGATTTAGCAGGGCAGAGAAACACTGAAGCTTTCTTT.

The chain has TRBV6-2 or TRBV6-3 and TRBJ2-7, with 9 bases fitting TRBD2. Germline CDR1 is MNHEY and CDR2 is SVGEGT. The CDR3 is 16 residues long. With V trimmed by 5 bases and J by 4 bases, 12 bases remained unmatched. The CDR3 spells CASSLDSGTSRYEQYF. CDR3 coding DNA: TGTGCCAGCAGTCTCGATTCAGGGACTAGCCGGTACGAGCAGTACTTC.

V gene TRBV27 combines with J gene TRBJ2-1, with D perhaps TRBD2 (6 bases). Trimming took off 0 bases at V and 10 bases at J, with 10 bases between the two ends. Per germline, CDR1 MNHEY and CDR2 SMNVEV (reference sequence). The CDR3 spans 13 residues. DNA for the CDR3: TGTGCCAGCAGTTTATCGACTAGGCGGGAGCAGTTCTTC. As protein: CASSLSTRREQFF.

The CDR3 is CASSPPGREQYF. CDR3 nucleotide sequence: TGCGCCAGCAGCCCGCCAGGCAGAGAGCAGTACTTC. The V gene is TRBV4-1, the J gene TRBJ2-7; D remains ambiguous. This CDR3 is built from 12 residues. Trimming removed 4 bases at V and 7 bases at J, with 11 bases between. Germline CDR1 is MGHRA and CDR2 is YSYEKL.

The chain links TRBV6-5 to TRBJ2-3; 8 nucleotides agree with TRBD1. The CDR3 extends over 14 amino acids. Germline CDR1 and CDR2: MNHEY and SVGAGI. The J segment lost 5 bases and the V segment lost 5 bases, leaving 6 bases of the junction unmatched. CDR3 amino acids: CASSKQGVGDTQYF. CDR3 sequence (DNA): TGTGCCAGCAGTAAACAGGGGGTAGGAGATACGCAGTATTTT.

The gene calls are TRBV5-4 and TRBJ1-2; perhaps TRBD1 as D (5 bases). Trimming took 5 bases from V and 0 from J, leaving 11 bases between them. The CDR3 spans 14 residues. Germline loops: CDR1 SGHNT, CDR2 YYREEE (reference sequence). The CDR3 sequence is CASSFGQANYGYTF. As DNA, the CDR3 is TGTGCCAGCAGTTTCGGACAAGCTAACTATGGCTACACCTTC.

This sequence joins TRBV7-9 and TRBJ1-4; D call uncertain. This CDR3 is built from 13 residues. The V gene lost 6 bases and the J gene lost 0 bases, with 5 bases spanning the gap. Germline V lookup: CDR1 SEHNR, CDR2 FQNEAQ (reference sequence). In nucleotides, the CDR3 is TGTGCCAGCAGTACTGCAACTAATGAAAAACTGTTTTTT. Translation: CASSTATNEKLFF. Together with reference TRBV7-9 and TRBJ1-4, the CDR3 gives the full variable domain: DTGVSQNPRHKITKRGQNVTFRCDPISEHNRLYWYRQTLGQGPEFLTYFQNEAQLEKSRLLSDRFSAERPKGSFSTLEIQRTEQGDSAMYLCASSTATNEKLFFGSGTQLSVL.

The chain uses TRBV7-9 and TRBJ1-2; 8 bases agree with TRBD1. The junction had 5 bases not matched to a gene; V was cut back by 5 bases and J by 6 bases. CDR1 is SEHNR, CDR2 FQNEAQ, per germline (reference sequence). This CDR3 region has 13 residues. CDR3 bases: TGTGCCAGCAGCGCGACAGGGGCGGATGGCTACACCTTC. Translating gives CASSATGADGYTF.

The rearrangement links TRBV6-2 or TRBV6-3 to TRBJ2-1, with D possibly TRBD2 on 5 matching bases. V dropped 0 bases and J dropped 4 bases, with 10 bases sitting between them. Germline V gene sequence: CDR1 MNHEY, CDR2 SVGEGT. There are 15 residues in the CDR3. This chain's CDR3 is CASSYSWGEYNEQFF. Here the CDR3 DNA reads TGTGCCAGCAGTTACTCTTGGGGAGAGTACAATGAGCAGTTCTTC.

The CDR3, as DNA: TGTGCTAGTGGTTTGGGACTAGCGGGGTACACAGATACGCAGTATTTT. It encodes CASGLGLAGYTDTQYF. This chain uses TRBV12-5 with TRBJ2-3, with 11 nucleotides matching TRBD2. Germline loops: CDR1 LGHNT, CDR2 FRNRAP. The V and J ends lost 1 base and 2 bases, in that order; junction bases with no gene match: 2. The length of the CDR3 is 16 residues.

The rearrangement uses TRBV20-1 and TRBJ2-3; TRBD1 is a possible D gene (6 bases). V was clipped by 3 bases and J by 0 bases, with 13 bases between them. CDR3 length: 15 amino acids. The germline V gene encodes CDR1 DFQATT and CDR2 SNEGSKA (reference sequence). The CDR3 DNA reads TGCAGTGCTAGTGGGCAGGGGCGAAGCACAGATACGCAGTATTTT. Its protein is CSASGQGRSTDTQYF.

This chain connects TRBV4-1 to TRBJ2-1, with TRBD2 identical over 8 bases. V lost 2 bases and J lost 7; bases outside the gene matches: 13. Germline assignment: CDR1 MGHRA and CDR2 YSYEKL. CDR3 length: 17 residues. CDR3 in DNA: TGCGCCAGCAGCCAATACGTCGTAGCGGGGAGGAGGAATGAGCAGTTCTTC. Its translation: CASSQYVVAGRRNEQFF.